This is a list of T cell receptor beta chains from one sample in a study of T cell repertoires in cytomegalovirus infection. Using its own MiXCR run on the reads, TCRdb lists one record per CDR3 protein. The table shows approximately 76,000 distinct CDR3 sequences, with 3.7% occurring only once. Specimen: PBMCs. These TCRs come from a human donor in good health (CMV status not recorded). Some clones in this sample may be carry-over from other donors' samples. CDR3s include the opening cysteine and the closing phenylalanine or tryptophan. Each record gives: clone size, J gene, V gene, D gene, CDR3 DNA, CDR3 protein. A D gene is named only where the DNA matches it firmly. Clone size, where shown, is once, few, many, or a class for clones that have expanded.

size: many; J: TRBJ2-7; V: TRBV12-3/TRBV12-4; D: -; DNA: TGTGCCAGCAGTTTTGACAGCTCCTACGAGCAGTACTTC; CDR3: CASSFDSSYEQYF
size: many; J: TRBJ2-5; V: TRBV7-8; D: TRBD1; DNA: TGTGCCAGCAGCTTCAGACCGAGACAGGGCCCGAAAGAGACCCAGTACTTC; CDR3: CASSFRPRQGPKETQYF
size: many; J: TRBJ1-6; V: TRBV6-1; D: -; DNA: TGTGCCAGCAGTGAAGTGGCTACAGGGAATTCACCCCTCCACTTT; CDR3: CASSEVATGNSPLHF
size: many; J: TRBJ1-2; V: TRBV7-2; D: -; DNA: TGTGCCAGCAACTATGGGGCTTTTAGATCCATCGGTAACTATGGCTACACCTTC; CDR3: CASNYGAFRSIGNYGYTF
size: many; J: TRBJ1-6; V: TRBV28; D: -; DNA: TGTGCCAGCAGTTTACTTGAGCCACCCCTCCACTTT; CDR3: CASSLLEPPLHF
size: many; J: TRBJ1-4; V: TRBV7-2; D: -; DNA: TGTGCCAGCAGCTTACAGGGGTTCACTAATGAAAAACTGTTTTTT; CDR3: CASSLQGFTNEKLFF
size: many; J: TRBJ1-3; V: TRBV5-6; D: -; DNA: TGTGCCAGCAGCTTGGCCGGCGGAGCTGGAAACACCATATATTTT; CDR3: CASSLAGGAGNTIYF
size: many; J: TRBJ2-7; V: TRBV7-2; D: TRBD2; DNA: TGTGCCAGCAGCCCTCGACTGAGTAGCGGGGTTTACGAGCAGTACTTC; CDR3: CASSPRLSSGVYEQYF
size: many; J: TRBJ2-3; V: TRBV7-2; D: -; DNA: TGTGCCAGCAGCTTTTCAGATACGCAGTATTTT; CDR3: CASSFSDTQYF
size: many; J: TRBJ2-5; V: TRBV7-8; D: -; DNA: TGTGCCAGCAGGCACCGGTTCCAAGAGACCCAGTACTTC; CDR3: CASRHRFQETQYF
size: many; J: TRBJ1-1; V: TRBV4-3; D: -; DNA: TGCGCCAGCAGCTATGGACGAAACTTGAACACTGAAGCTTTCTTT; CDR3: CASSYGRNLNTEAFF
size: many; J: TRBJ2-1; V: TRBV27; D: -; DNA: TGTGCCACCAGGGGACTACTAGGGCAGGAGCAGTTCTTC; CDR3: CATRGLLGQEQFF
size: many; J: TRBJ2-4; V: TRBV27; D: -; DNA: TGTGCCAGCAGGGACATACTAGCCAAAAACATTCAGTACTTC; CDR3: CASRDILAKNIQYF
size: many; J: TRBJ1-5; V: TRBV7-8; D: -; DNA: TGTGCCAGCAGCTTAGCGGGGGGGTATAATCAGCCCCAGCATTTT; CDR3: CASSLAGGYNQPQHF
size: many; J: TRBJ1-1; V: TRBV7-2; D: -; DNA: TGTGCCAGCAGCTTACAACGTCAGCGGGCTTTCTTT; CDR3: CASSLQRQRAFF
size: many; J: TRBJ1-2; V: TRBV18; D: TRBD1; DNA: TGTGCCAGCTCACCACTGGACAGGGGTGGCTACACCTTC; CDR3: CASSPLDRGGYTF
size: many; J: TRBJ2-2; V: TRBV7-2; D: -; DNA: TGTGCCAGCACCAGAAGCGGGGAGCTGTTTTTT; CDR3: CASTRSGELFF
size: many; J: TRBJ1-1; V: TRBV10-3; D: -; DNA: TGTGCCATCAGTGAGTTAGGGGGGACGAACACTGAAGCTTTCTTT; CDR3: CAISELGGTNTEAFF
size: many; J: TRBJ2-1; V: TRBV27; D: -; DNA: TGTGCCAGCAGTTTAAACCCCACAGTTCGCGAGCAGTTCTTC; CDR3: CASSLNPTVREQFF
size: many; J: TRBJ1-6; V: TRBV6-5; D: TRBD1; DNA: TGTGCCAGCAGTCTGGGGTCCGACAGGGGGTATTCACCCCTCCACTTT; CDR3: CASSLGSDRGYSPLHF
size: many; J: TRBJ1-2; V: TRBV6-2/TRBV6-3; D: -; DNA: TGTGCCAGCAGCACGTCGGGGCATGGCTACACCTTC; CDR3: CASSTSGHGYTF
size: many; J: TRBJ2-3; V: TRBV7-2; D: -; DNA: TGTGCCAGCAGCTTAGCGGGGGGGGCCTCAGATACGCAGTATTTT; CDR3: CASSLAGGASDTQYF
size: many; J: TRBJ1-1; V: TRBV7-3; D: TRBD1; DNA: TGTGCCAGCAGCCGGACAGGGGAAGGCACTGAAGCTTTCTTT; CDR3: CASSRTGEGTEAFF
size: many; J: TRBJ2-7; V: TRBV20-1; D: -; DNA: TGCAGTGCTAGAGATGGGGCAGGGGCAGCCCGGGAGCAGTACTTC; CDR3: CSARDGAGAAREQYF
size: many; J: TRBJ2-5; V: TRBV4-1; D: -; DNA: TGCGCCAGCAGCCAAGAGGACTACCAAGAGACCCAGTACTTC; CDR3: CASSQEDYQETQYF
size: many; J: TRBJ2-6; V: TRBV7-2; D: -; DNA: TGTGCCAGCAGCCCAACAGGACAGATCATCTCTGGGGCCAACGTCCTGACTTTC; CDR3: CASSPTGQIISGANVLTF
size: many; J: TRBJ2-7; V: TRBV12-3/TRBV12-4; D: -; DNA: TGTGCCAGCAGTTTAGAGGCTCTGGACAGTGACGAGCAGTACTTC; CDR3: CASSLEALDSDEQYF
size: many; J: TRBJ2-3; V: TRBV4-3; D: TRBD2; DNA: TGCGCCAGCAGCCGGGCTGTGGGACTAGCGGGGCAGGAGGATACGCAGTATTTT; CDR3: CASSRAVGLAGQEDTQYF
size: many; J: TRBJ1-1; V: TRBV6-2/TRBV6-3; D: -; DNA: TGTGCCAGCAGTTACTCTTGGCGGACCATGAACACTGAAGCTTTCTTT; CDR3: CASSYSWRTMNTEAFF
size: many; J: TRBJ2-7; V: TRBV7-9; D: -; DNA: TGTGCCAGCAGCCCTACACGGAACTACGAGCAGTACTTC; CDR3: CASSPTRNYEQYF
size: many; J: TRBJ1-2; V: TRBV12-3/TRBV12-4; D: -; DNA: TGTGCCAGCAGGACTTACTATGGCTACACCTTC; CDR3: CASRTYYGYTF
size: many; J: TRBJ1-3; V: TRBV4-2; D: -; DNA: TGTGCCAGCAGCCAAGCCGATGCCGGGGACTTTGGAAACACCATATATTTT; CDR3: CASSQADAGDFGNTIYF
size: -; J: TRBJ1-2; V: TRBV20-1; D: TRBD1; DNA: TGCAGTGCCACAACAGGGGGTGTGAACTATGGCTACACCTTC; CDR3: CSATTGGVNYGYTF
size: many; J: TRBJ1-1; V: TRBV12-3/TRBV12-4; D: -; DNA: TGTGCCAGCAGTTTACAGGTCCGGAACACTGAAGCTTTCTTT; CDR3: CASSLQVRNTEAFF
size: many; J: TRBJ2-7; V: TRBV27; D: -; DNA: TGTGCCAGCCAGTCCATCTCCTACGAGCAGTACTTC; CDR3: CASQSISYEQYF
size: -; J: TRBJ2-5; V: TRBV5-1; D: TRBD1; DNA: TGCGCCAGCAGCTTAGGGACAGATTTCCAAGAGACCCAGTACTTC; CDR3: CASSLGTDFQETQYF
size: many; J: TRBJ1-1; V: TRBV10-3; D: -; DNA: TGTGCCATCAGTGGACGAGAGAACACTGAAGCTTTCTTT; CDR3: CAISGRENTEAFF
size: many; J: TRBJ1-1; V: TRBV28; D: -; DNA: TGTGCCAGCAGCCCAGAGGATCAGTACACTGAAGCTTTCTTT; CDR3: CASSPEDQYTEAFF
size: many; J: TRBJ1-6; V: TRBV7-2; D: -; DNA: TGTGCCAGCAGCTTAAAACGTCTCCTAGGGTATTCACCCCTCCACTTT; CDR3: CASSLKRLLGYSPLHF
size: many; J: TRBJ2-5; V: TRBV28; D: -; DNA: TGTGCCAGCACCAGACTCAAAGGGCAGGACCAAGAGACCCAGTACTTC; CDR3: CASTRLKGQDQETQYF
size: many; J: TRBJ2-5; V: TRBV12-3/TRBV12-4; D: -; DNA: TGTGCCAGCAGTTTCGCCCAGGGAGAGACCCAGTACTTC; CDR3: CASSFAQGETQYF
size: many; J: TRBJ2-1; V: TRBV20-1; D: -; DNA: TGCAGTGCTAGAGATCAGCTTTTGAGGGGGGACAATGAGCAGTTCTTC; CDR3: CSARDQLLRGDNEQFF
size: many; J: TRBJ1-1; V: TRBV18; D: TRBD1; DNA: TGTGCCAGCTCTGCGGACAGGGACACTGAAGCTTTCTTT; CDR3: CASSADRDTEAFF
size: many; J: TRBJ1-5; V: TRBV6-5; D: -; DNA: TGTGCCAGCAGCCCGGTAGGCGGGAGCAATCAGCCCCAGCATTTT; CDR3: CASSPVGGSNQPQHF
size: many; J: TRBJ2-7; V: TRBV12-3/TRBV12-4; D: -; DNA: TGTGCCAGCAGTCCCGAGACGACAGTAGTGGCGGTAGGGCAGTACTTC; CDR3: CASSPETTVVAVGQYF
size: many; J: TRBJ2-7; V: TRBV3-1; D: TRBD1; DNA: TGTGCCAGCAGCCCACTGTCCGGGACAGGGGGAAACTCCTACGAGCAGTACTTC; CDR3: CASSPLSGTGGNSYEQYF
size: many; J: TRBJ1-1; V: TRBV7-6; D: TRBD1; DNA: TGTGCCAGCAGCCTAGGGGGCCCGGACACTGAAGCTTTCTTT; CDR3: CASSLGGPDTEAFF
size: many; J: TRBJ1-4; V: TRBV6-2/TRBV6-3; D: -; DNA: TGTGCCAGCAGTGCCTCCCGTGGAGGGTCCGCAGCAACTAATGAAAAACTGTTTTTT; CDR3: CASSASRGGSAATNEKLFF
size: many; J: TRBJ2-7; V: TRBV12-3/TRBV12-4; D: -; DNA: TGTGCCAGCAGTTGGGGTCGGCACACCTACGAGCAGTACTTC; CDR3: CASSWGRHTYEQYF
size: many; J: TRBJ1-1; V: TRBV3-1; D: -; DNA: TGTGCCAGCAGCCAAGTGGTGAACACTGAAGCTTTCTTT; CDR3: CASSQVVNTEAFF
size: many; J: TRBJ2-3; V: TRBV7-2; D: -; DNA: TGTGCCAGCAGCCCGGGGGTTGGCACAGATACGCAGTATTTT; CDR3: CASSPGVGTDTQYF
size: many; J: TRBJ2-6; V: TRBV2; D: -; DNA: TGTGCCAGCACTGCGCATGAGGGTTCTGGGGCCAACGTCCTGACTTTC; CDR3: CASTAHEGSGANVLTF
size: many; J: TRBJ2-7; V: TRBV11-2; D: TRBD1; DNA: TGTGCCAGCAGCTACCCTGTGTTGGGACAGCTCTACGAGCAGTACTTC; CDR3: CASSYPVLGQLYEQYF